This is a list of T cell receptor beta chains from one sample in a study of spatial heterogeneity in lung cancer. TCRdb ran MiXCR on the 5' RACE reads and lists one entry per CDR3 protein. The sample shows some 4,500 distinct CDR3 sequences, around 6.7% of them seen only once. The sample was lung tumor tissue, taken at surgery. These receptors originate from a male donor with early-stage non-small cell lung cancer. Both conserved end residues are part of each CDR3. Fields, in order: clone size, V gene, J gene, D gene, CDR3 protein, CDR3 DNA. A D gene is named only where the DNA matches it firmly. The size field is filled for only some rows; it gives once, few, many or a size class.

>many|TRBV5-1|TRBJ2-7|.
CASRPGTSSYEQYF
TGCGCCAGCAGACCCGGGACATCTTCCTACGAGCAGTACTTC
>medium-sized|TRBV29-1|TRBJ2-5|.
CSVETNQETQYF
TGCAGCGTTGAGACAAACCAAGAGACCCAGTACTTC
>medium-sized|TRBV30|TRBJ1-3|.
CAWKGSGNTIYF
TGTGCCTGGAAAGGTTCTGGAAACACCATATATTTT
>many|TRBV28|TRBJ1-4|TRBD1
CASSGPGQGGKLFF
TGTGCCAGCAGTGGACCGGGACAGGGGGGAAAACTGTTTTTT
>medium-sized|TRBV18|TRBJ2-7|.
CASSSRASGGDEQYF
TGTGCCAGCTCATCCCGAGCGTCCGGGGGCGACGAGCAGTACTTC
>many|TRBV6-5|TRBJ2-2|TRBD2
CASSYKTGTSGGAYGTGELFF
TGTGCCAGCAGTTACAAGACCGGGACTAGCGGGGGGGCCTACGGCACCGGGGAGCTGTTTTTT
>many|TRBV4-1|TRBJ2-3|.
CASSQESTDTQYF
TGCGCCAGCAGCCAAGAGTCCACAGATACGCAGTATTTT
>many|TRBV5-5|TRBJ1-5|.
CASSGTAWGNQPQHF
TGTGCCAGCAGCGGGACCGCCTGGGGGAATCAGCCCCAGCATTTT
>medium-sized|TRBV6-2/TRBV6-3|TRBJ2-5|TRBD2
CASSQERGRQETQYF
TGTGCCAGCAGTCAGGAGCGGGGAAGGCAAGAGACCCAGTACTTC
>many|TRBV5-8|TRBJ1-3|.
CASSSEGGGNTIYF
TGTGCCAGCAGCTCAGAAGGCGGTGGAAACACCATATATTTT
>.|TRBV15|TRBJ1-4|TRBD1
CATNRGQSSEKLFF
TGTGCCACCAACCGGGGACAGAGTAGTGAAAAACTGTTTTTT
>many|TRBV7-9|TRBJ2-7|TRBD2
CASSVLAGAVGEQYF
TGTGCCAGCAGCGTCCTAGCGGGGGCGGTGGGCGAGCAGTACTTC
>many|TRBV19|TRBJ2-7|.
CASSMGRTYEQYF
TGTGCCAGTAGTATGGGCAGAACCTACGAGCAGTACTTC
>medium-sized|TRBV27|TRBJ1-1|.
CASSRWGISVAFF
TGTGCCAGCAGCCGTTGGGGGATTTCGGTAGCTTTCTTT
>large|TRBV6-5|TRBJ1-1|.
CASSSQTEGTEAFF
TGTGCCAGCAGTTCCCAGACAGAGGGCACTGAAGCTTTCTTT
>medium-sized|TRBV12-3/TRBV12-4|TRBJ2-1|.
CASSLDVAGYHSQFF
TGTGCCAGCAGTTTAGACGTGGCAGGTTATCATTCTCAGTTCTTC
>medium-sized|TRBV18|TRBJ1-1|.
CASSPASRMNTEAFF
TGTGCCAGCTCACCCGCCTCACGGATGAACACTGAAGCTTTCTTT
>medium-sized|TRBV27|TRBJ2-7|.
CASSPTGAGEQYF
TGTGCCAGCAGTCCGACTGGAGCGGGTGAGCAGTACTTC
>medium-sized|TRBV11-2|TRBJ1-4|.
CASSSGVEKLFF
TGTGCCAGCAGCTCAGGGGTTGAAAAACTGTTTTTT
>medium-sized|TRBV7-9|TRBJ1-1|TRBD1
CASSLSPTGTGNTEAFF
TGTGCCAGCAGCTTAAGTCCGACAGGGACGGGGAACACTGAAGCTTTCTTT
>medium-sized|TRBV4-3|TRBJ2-5|.
CASSQVGGVQYF
TGCGCCAGCAGCCAAGTCGGCGGGGTCCAGTACTTC
>medium-sized|TRBV29-1|TRBJ1-2|.
CSVAPPFYGYTF
TGCAGCGTTGCCCCTCCGTTCTATGGCTACACCTTC
>many|TRBV20-1|TRBJ1-1|TRBD1
CSASSGQEMNTEAFF
TGCAGTGCTTCCTCGGGACAGGAAATGAACACTGAAGCTTTCTTT
>many|TRBV9|TRBJ2-7|TRBD2
CASSILAVTYEQYF
TGTGCCAGCAGCATACTAGCGGTAACCTACGAGCAGTACTTC
>few|TRBV28|TRBJ1-3|TRBD1
CASSGRTGITNTIYF
TGTGCCAGCAGTGGAAGGACAGGGATAACGAACACCATATATTTT
>medium-sized|TRBV27|TRBJ1-2|TRBD1
CASSPQGAKGYTF
TGTGCCAGCAGCCCACAGGGGGCGAAAGGCTACACCTTC
>medium-sized|TRBV12-3/TRBV12-4|TRBJ2-1|.
CASSPLGVEQFF
TGTGCCAGCAGTCCCCTCGGGGTTGAGCAGTTCTTC
>many|TRBV28|TRBJ1-2|.
CASSVSFRGGDGYTF
TGTGCCAGCAGTGTCTCTTTCCGGGGAGGAGATGGCTACACCTTC
>.|TRBV6-2/TRBV6-3|TRBJ2-6|.
CASSYDPVSGANVLTF
TGTGCCAGCAGTTACGATCCTGTCTCTGGGGCCAACGTCCTGACTTTC
>medium-sized|TRBV28|TRBJ1-1|.
CASSSPRGRANTEAFF
TGTGCCAGCAGTTCCCCACGTGGCAGGGCGAACACTGAAGCTTTCTTT
>.|TRBV20-1|TRBJ1-1|TRBD1
CSARDRDRNTEAFF
TGCAGTGCTAGAGATAGGGACAGAAACACTGAAGCTTTCTTT
>many|TRBV20-1|TRBJ2-1|.
CSAPNRAPSRDEQFF
TGCAGTGCCCCAAACCGGGCGCCGAGTCGAGATGAGCAGTTCTTC
>many|TRBV20-1|TRBJ1-2|TRBD1
CSARGPTGLRWGYTF
TGCAGTGCTAGGGGACCGACAGGGTTACGTTGGGGCTACACCTTC
>many|TRBV5-8|TRBJ2-5|TRBD1
CASSLDYRGSQETQYF
TGTGCCAGCAGCTTGGACTACAGGGGGTCCCAAGAGACCCAGTACTTC
>many|TRBV2|TRBJ1-6|.
CASRVRGRSSPLHF
TGTGCCAGCAGGGTCAGGGGCAGGAGCTCACCCCTCCACTTT
>medium-sized|TRBV6-2/TRBV6-3|TRBJ2-1|.
CASSFYNEQFF
TGTGCCAGCAGTTTCTACAATGAGCAGTTCTTC
>hyperexpanded|TRBV9|TRBJ1-5|.
CASIRRGNQPQHF
TGTGCCAGCATCCGCAGGGGCAATCAGCCCCAGCATTTT
>many|TRBV7-2|TRBJ2-5|.
CASSLGYQETQYF
TGTGCCAGCAGCTTAGGCTACCAAGAGACCCAGTACTTC
>medium-sized|TRBV7-6|TRBJ2-7|TRBD1
CASSLGTGESSYEQYF
TGTGCCAGCAGCTTGGGGACAGGGGAGAGCTCCTACGAGCAGTACTTC
>medium-sized|TRBV18|TRBJ1-4|.
CASSLGDTGASIF
TGTGCCAGCTCACTCGGAGATACTGGAGCCAGTATTTTT